Listed below are T cell receptor beta chains from one sample, sequenced in a study of blood T cell repertoires in COVID-19. Profiled with immunoSEQ multiplex PCR; TCRdb holds only in-frame clones, not every one. Among 300,000 to 350,000 clones, approximately 87% were seen once, and the ten largest hold over 6%. The sample comprised peripheral blood. These receptors all come from a woman in her fifties or sixties with COVID-19, enrolled during active disease. Each CDR3 is given with its conserved first and last residue. Each record gives: V gene, clone size, J gene, D gene, CDR3 DNA, CDR3 protein. D genes are given only for firm matches. Only some rows state a clone size, as once, few, many or a class for expanded clones.

v_gene: TRBV18
abundance: -
j_gene: TRBJ1-2
d_gene: -
CDR3nt: TGTGCCAGCTCACCCGACAGGACTAACTATGGCTACACCTTC
CDR3aa: CASSPDRTNYGYTF

v_gene: TRBV5-1
abundance: -
j_gene: TRBJ2-1
d_gene: TRBD1
CDR3nt: TGCGCCAGCAGCTTAACAGGGGTCACCTACAATGAGCAGTTCTTC
CDR3aa: CASSLTGVTYNEQFF

v_gene: TRBV7-9
abundance: -
j_gene: TRBJ2-4
d_gene: TRBD1
CDR3nt: TGTGCCAGCAGCAAAGCCTGGGACAGTAAAAACATTCAGTACTTC
CDR3aa: CASSKAWDSKNIQYF

v_gene: TRBV11-2
abundance: -
j_gene: TRBJ2-5
d_gene: -
CDR3nt: TGTGCCAGCAGCGAGGGAGCGCCAGAGACCCAGTACTTC
CDR3aa: CASSEGAPETQYF

v_gene: TRBV10-3
abundance: -
j_gene: TRBJ1-2
d_gene: TRBD1
CDR3nt: TGTGCCGTCCGGGACAGCATTAACTATGGCTACACCTTC
CDR3aa: CAVRDSINYGYTF

v_gene: TRBV12-3/TRBV12-4
abundance: -
j_gene: TRBJ1-2
d_gene: -
CDR3nt: TGTGCCAGCAGCCAAAACTATGGCTACACCTTC
CDR3aa: CASSQNYGYTF

v_gene: TRBV3-1/TRBV3-2
abundance: -
j_gene: TRBJ2-7
d_gene: -
CDR3nt: TGTGCCAGCAGCCAAGATCCCCGAAGGGGCAGCTCCTACGAGCAGTACTTC
CDR3aa: CASSQDPRRGSSYEQYF

v_gene: TRBV11-3
abundance: -
j_gene: TRBJ2-1
d_gene: TRBD2
CDR3nt: TGTGCCAGCAGCTTAAAAGCGGGGGAGCAGTTCTTC
CDR3aa: CASSLKAGEQFF

v_gene: TRBV7-9
abundance: -
j_gene: TRBJ1-2
d_gene: TRBD1
CDR3nt: TGTGCCAGCAGCCACGACAGGGGTGGCTACACCTTC
CDR3aa: CASSHDRGGYTF

v_gene: TRBV18
abundance: -
j_gene: TRBJ2-7
d_gene: -
CDR3nt: TGTGCCAGCTCACCACCGTCAAGGAGCTACGAGCAGTACTTC
CDR3aa: CASSPPSRSYEQYF

v_gene: TRBV7-9
abundance: -
j_gene: TRBJ2-7
d_gene: -
CDR3nt: TGTGCCAGCAGTTCCTTGGCTCTTGACGAGCAGTACTTC
CDR3aa: CASSSLALDEQYF

v_gene: TRBV5-1
abundance: -
j_gene: TRBJ2-3
d_gene: TRBD1
CDR3nt: TGCGCCAGCACTGGGACAGGGGTGGGCACAGATACGCAGTATTTT
CDR3aa: CASTGTGVGTDTQYF

v_gene: TRBV7-9
abundance: -
j_gene: TRBJ2-3
d_gene: -
CDR3nt: TGTGCCAGCAGCACGGACACTTACTCTGACGCCTCAGATACGCAGTATTTT
CDR3aa: CASSTDTYSDASDTQYF

v_gene: TRBV7-8
abundance: -
j_gene: TRBJ2-7
d_gene: -
CDR3nt: TGTGCCAGCAGCTTTTCGGTGGGCTCCCTGGAGCAGTACTTC
CDR3aa: CASSFSVGSLEQYF

v_gene: TRBV24-1
abundance: -
j_gene: TRBJ2-5
d_gene: -
CDR3nt: TGTGCCACCAGTGATCCCTCCGATCCGGAAGAGACCCAGTACTTC
CDR3aa: CATSDPSDPEETQYF

v_gene: TRBV5-1
abundance: few
j_gene: TRBJ1-1
d_gene: -
CDR3nt: TGCGCCAGCAGCTCCAGGGAGAACACTGAAGCTTTCTTT
CDR3aa: CASSSRENTEAFF

v_gene: TRBV2
abundance: -
j_gene: TRBJ2-1
d_gene: TRBD1
CDR3nt: TGTGCCAGCAGCCCTGACAGGGGCCGGTACAATGAGCAGTTCTTC
CDR3aa: CASSPDRGRYNEQFF

v_gene: TRBV3-1/TRBV3-2
abundance: -
j_gene: TRBJ1-4
d_gene: TRBD1
CDR3nt: TGTGCCAGCAGCCTGCACCGCCGGGACAGGGCGGGTGAAAAACTGTTTTTT
CDR3aa: CASSLHRRDRAGEKLFF